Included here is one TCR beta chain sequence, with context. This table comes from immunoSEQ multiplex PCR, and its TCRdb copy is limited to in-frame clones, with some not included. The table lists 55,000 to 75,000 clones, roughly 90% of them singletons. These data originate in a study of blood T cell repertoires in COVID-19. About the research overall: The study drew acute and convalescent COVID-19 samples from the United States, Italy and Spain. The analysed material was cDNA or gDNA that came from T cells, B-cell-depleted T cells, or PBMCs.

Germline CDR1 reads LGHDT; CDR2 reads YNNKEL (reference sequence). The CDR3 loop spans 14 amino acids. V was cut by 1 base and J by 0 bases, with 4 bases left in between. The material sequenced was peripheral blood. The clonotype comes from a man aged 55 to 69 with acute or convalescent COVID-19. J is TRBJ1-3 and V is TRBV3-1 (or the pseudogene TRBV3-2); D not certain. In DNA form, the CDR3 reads TGTGCCAGCAGCCAAGCGGGCTCTGGAAACACCATATATTTT. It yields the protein CASSQAGSGNTIYF.